This T cell receptor beta chain derives from a study of T cells in Graves' hyperthyroidism and ophthalmopathy. Study-level points and caveats: Also found in blood were most expanded thyroid clonotypes above 0.001.

The TCR beta CDR3 regions underwent amplification using RNA transcripts as the source. HTBI primers were the set used in a first-round RT-PCR of the TCR CDR3. Each CDR3 protein is one row after TCRdb ran MiXCR on the multiplex PCR reads. This table holds about half a million distinct CDR3 sequences, less than 20% found once. Points on this clonotype: Its antigen is undetermined.

The CDR3 has 16 amino acids. The germline gives CDR1 MNHGY, CDR2 SVAAGI. After removal of 3 bases from V and 6 bases from J, the junction contained 10 bases not matched to a gene. The TCR sequence derives from a man aged 40-50 years with Graves' ophthalmopathy. V usage is TRBV6-9 and J usage is TRBJ1-5; 8 nucleotides align to TRBD1. The material sequenced was blood. CDR3 loop: CASSYLKVRGPQPQHF. Here the CDR3 DNA reads TGTGCCAGCAGTTACCTTAAAGTCAGGGGGCCTCAGCCCCAGCATTTT.